Below, 25 T cell receptor beta chains from the same sample are listed, as sequenced in a study of Ad26.COV2.S vaccination and SARS-CoV-2 variants. Sequencing used immunoSEQ multiplex PCR; TCRdb keeps in-frame clones, though not all of them. Among around 350,000 clones, about 92% were seen once, and the ten largest hold about 3.9%. Specimen: peripheral blood, collected after recovery from COVID-19. The receptors were sampled from a human donor who had recovered from COVID-19.

This chain connects TRBV12-5 to TRBJ1-1; a weak D match, TRBD1 (6 bases). The CDR3 covers 13 residues. The ends were cut back, 6 bases at V and 6 bases at J, with 14 bases in the middle. Germline lookup yields CDR1 LGHNT and CDR2 FRNRAP. The CDR3 reads CASGTWTAAEAFF. CDR3 coding DNA: TGTGCTAGTGGCACGTGGACAGCTGCTGAAGCTTTCTTT. The full variable domain, rest sourced from reference TRBV12-5 and TRBJ1-1, is DARVTQTPRHKVTEMGQEVTMRCQPILGHNTVFWYRQTMMQGLELLAYFRNRAPLDDSGMPKDRFSAEMPDATLATLKIQPSEPRDSAVYFCASGTWTAAEAFFGQGTRLTVV.

The chain recombines TRBV5-1 with TRBJ2-7, with 9 bases matching TRBD1. The CDR3 has 14 residues. In germline, CDR1 is SGHRS, CDR2 YFSETQ. The J segment lost 3 bases and the V segment lost 4 bases, leaving 5 bases of the junction unmatched. The CDR3 loop is CASSPRDRVYEQYF. CDR3 DNA sequence: TGCGCCAGCAGCCCCCGGGACAGGGTCTACGAGCAGTACTTC.

The gene calls are TRBV7-9 and TRBJ1-1; possibly TRBD1 for D (6 bases). The V and J ends lost 4 bases and 3 bases respectively, with 9 bases between them. Germline-derived CDR1 and CDR2 are SEHNR and FQNEAQ (reference sequence). This CDR3 comprises 13 residues. CDR3 sequence (DNA): TGTGCCAGCAGCTCCCGGACAGACACTGAAGCTTTCTTT. Protein: CASSSRTDTEAFF.

The CDR3 reads CASSPTGGEKLFF. CDR3 DNA: TGTGCCAGCAGCCCAACCGGAGGGGAAAAACTGTTTTTT. The chain employs TRBV12-3 or TRBV12-4 and TRBJ1-4; D gene unclear. CDR3 length: 13 residues. V dropped 6 bases and J dropped 8 bases, with 13 bases sitting between them.

V gene TRBV3-1 (or the pseudogene TRBV3-2) combines with J gene TRBJ2-5, with D hard to call. The CDR3 consists of 14 residues. Trimming cost V 0 bases and J 5 bases, with 10 bases left between them. In germline, CDR1 is LGHDT, CDR2 YNNKEL (reference sequence). The CDR3 DNA reads as TGTGCCAGCAGCCAAGAGTTGTCCGTGGAGACCCAGTACTTC. It translates to CASSQELSVETQYF.

The V call is TRBV15, the J call TRBJ1-6; D call uncertain. CDR3 length: 13 residues. Deletions cut 1 base from V and 10 bases from J, with 8 bases between. Germline V gene lookup returns CDR1 LNHNV and CDR2 YYDKDF (reference sequence). CDR3 amino acids: CATSRVLESPLHF. As DNA, the CDR3 is TGTGCCACCAGCAGAGTTCTAGAATCACCCCTCCACTTT.

The V and J genes are TRBV11-3 and TRBJ2-7, with 7 bases identical to TRBD2. V shed 2 bases and J 6 bases; nucleotides not matched to a gene: 4. Germline CDR1 is SGHNT and CDR2 is YENEEA. The CDR3 runs to 13 residues. The CDR3 DNA reads TGTGCCAGCAGCTTAATGCCGGGAGGCGAGCAGTACTTC. Translation gives CASSLMPGGEQYF.

The gene calls are TRBV27 and TRBJ1-1; no firm D call. The CDR3 is made up of 11 amino acids. Trimming pared 5 bases from V and 8 bases from J, leaving 9 bases between. The germline V gene has CDR1 MNHEY and CDR2 SMNVEV (reference sequence). The DNA for the CDR3 is TGTGCCAGCAGTAAGTCAGGAGAAGCTTTCTTT. Protein product: CASSKSGEAFF.

The chain has TRBV11-2 and TRBJ1-1, with D perhaps TRBD1 (5 bases). CDR3 length equals 18 residues. Germline V gene lookup returns CDR1 SGHAT and CDR2 FQNNGV. V lost 3 bases, J lost 1 base, and 21 bases lay in between. The CDR3 spells CASSFPPRPGLRNTEAFF. DNA of the CDR3: TGTGCCAGCAGCTTTCCCCCCCGACCGGGGCTGAGGAACACTGAAGCTTTCTTT.

The chain employs TRBV2 and TRBJ2-2; D not certain. V lost 3 bases to trimming and J lost 1 base, with 9 bases between them. The CDR3 has 15 amino acids. Germline CDR1 and CDR2: SNHLY and FYNNEI. Here the CDR3 DNA reads TGTGCCAGCAGTGAGAGTAGGGTGAACACCGGGGAGCTGTTTTTT. Protein: CASSESRVNTGELFF.

In this sample, this clone turned up once. The gene calls are TRBV11-2 and TRBJ1-6; 9 bases align to TRBD1. Germline values: CDR1 SGHAT, CDR2 FQNNGV. This CDR3 spans 16 amino acids. The ends lost 3 bases at V and 9 bases at J; junction bases unmatched: 9. CDR3 sequence: CASSFNRQGGGSPLHF. Here the CDR3 DNA reads TGTGCCAGCAGCTTCAATCGACAGGGGGGGGGTTCACCCCTCCACTTT. The variable domain in full, with the rest retrieved from reference TRBV11-2 and TRBJ1-6, is EAGVAQSPRYKIIEKRQSVAFWCNPISGHATLYWYQQILGQGPKLLIQFQNNGVVDDSQLPKDRFSAERLKGVDSTLKIQPAKLEDSAVYLCASSFNRQGGGSPLHFGNGTRLTVT.

This sequence joins TRBV6-6 and TRBJ1-1, with D unresolved. CDR1 and CDR2 from the germline V gene are MNHNY and SVGAGI (reference sequence). The CDR3 is 13 amino acids. V lost 2 bases and J lost 4, with 8 bases in between. The CDR3 is CASSYEEGTEAFF. CDR3 nucleotides: TGTGCCAGCAGTTACGAAGAGGGCACTGAAGCTTTCTTT.

The J gene is TRBJ2-7, the V gene TRBV27; TRBD2 aligns across 12 bases. In germline, CDR1 is MNHEY, CDR2 SMNVEV (reference sequence). The CDR3 consists of 16 residues. The J segment lost 1 base and the V segment lost 1 base, leaving 2 bases of the junction unmatched. The CDR3 here is CASSLFGTSGSYEQYF. Written as DNA, the CDR3 is TGTGCCAGCAGTTTATTCGGGACTAGCGGGTCCTACGAGCAGTACTTC.

The V gene is TRBV4-1, the J gene TRBJ1-5, with D perhaps matching TRBD1 (6 bases). V lost 3 bases and J lost 4, with 22 bases in between. The V gene's germline CDR1 is MGHRA and CDR2 YSYEKL. The CDR3 extends over 18 amino acids. As DNA, the CDR3 is TGCGCCAGCAGCCAGTATCTGGGGGCAAGCAGTACGAATCAGCCCCAGCATTTT. Protein product: CASSQYLGASSTNQPQHF.

This clone was recorded a few times. The V call is TRBV2, the J call TRBJ1-2; a possible D gene is TRBD1 (5 bases). The V gene lost 6 bases and the J gene lost 5 bases, with 25 bases spanning the gap. Germline V gives CDR1 SNHLY, CDR2 FYNNEI. CDR3 length: 17 residues. The CDR3 loop is CASSERTSGLFIYGYTF. Written as DNA, the CDR3 is TGTGCCAGCAGCGAACGTACCTCGGGACTTTTTATATATGGCTACACCTTC.

This chain uses TRBV12-3 or TRBV12-4 with TRBJ1-1; 7 nucleotides line up with TRBD1. After removal of 10 bases from V and 1 base from J, the junction contained 6 bases not matched to a gene. CDR3 length: 13 residues. CDR3 loop: CATRQGENTEAFF. DNA of the CDR3: TGTGCCACCCGACAGGGCGAGAACACTGAAGCTTTCTTT.

The V and J genes are TRBV7-9 and TRBJ2-7; D not resolved. The CDR3 covers 16 residues. Germline V gene sequence: CDR1 SEHNR, CDR2 FQNEAQ (reference sequence). Trimming removed 0 bases at V and 0 bases at J, with 12 bases between. In nucleotides, the CDR3 is TGTGCCAGCAGCTTAGCTCCGGCAAGGAGCTCCTACGAGCAGTACTTC. It yields the protein CASSLAPARSSYEQYF. The full variable domain, its missing parts supplied by reference TRBV7-9 and TRBJ2-7, is DTGVSQNPRHKITKRGQNVTFRCDPISEHNRLYWYRQTLGQGPEFLTYFQNEAQLEKSRLLSDRFSAERPKGSFSTLEIQRTEQGDSAMYLCASSLAPARSSYEQYFGPGTRLTVT.

This chain joins TRBV19 and TRBJ2-3; 15 bases align to TRBD2. The CDR3 has 16 amino acids. In germline, CDR1 is LNHDA, CDR2 SQIVND (reference sequence). Unmatched junction bases numbered 4, after V lost 6 bases and J lost 3 bases. The CDR3 loop reads CASSGLAGGPTDTQYF. CDR3 bases: TGTGCCAGTAGCGGACTAGCGGGGGGGCCAACAGATACGCAGTATTTT.

The gene calls are TRBV9 and TRBJ1-5; D gene uncertain. The V and J ends lost 4 bases and 4 bases respectively, with 12 bases between them. This CDR3 contains 14 residues. Germline lookup yields CDR1 SGDLS and CDR2 YYNGEE. CDR3 in DNA: TGTGCCAGCAGCCCTGGGCTAGGGAATCAGCCCCAGCATTTT. Translating it yields CASSPGLGNQPQHF.

The chain carries TRBV4-1 and TRBJ2-5; TRBD2 matches 13 bases. V dropped 1 base and J dropped 6; count of bases not matched to a gene: 2. Germline CDR1 MGHRA, CDR2 YSYEKL. This CDR3 region has 15 residues. This chain's CDR3 is CASSQGLAGGKTQYF. The DNA of the CDR3 is TGCGCCAGCAGCCAAGGACTAGCGGGGGGAAAGACCCAGTACTTC.

The V call is TRBV2, the J call TRBJ1-1; D remains unclear. Deletions cut 6 bases from V and 8 bases from J, with 13 bases between. The V gene's germline CDR1 is SNHLY and CDR2 FYNNEI. CDR3 size: 12 residues. The DNA of the CDR3 is TGTGCCAGCAGCATCCCGGGAGTCGAAGCTTTCTTT. It is translated as CASSIPGVEAFF.

The gene calls are TRBV19 and TRBJ1-2, with a tentative D call TRBD1 (6 bases). Germline CDR1 and CDR2: LNHDA and SQIVND (reference sequence). Between the trimmed V and J ends, which lost 4 bases and 1 base, there was a span of 19 bases. The CDR3 runs to 17 residues. The CDR3 nucleotides read TGTGCCAGTAGTACCCCGGCGGGACAAACTCATAACTATGGCTACACCTTC. The encoded protein is CASSTPAGQTHNYGYTF.

This chain connects TRBV25-1 to TRBJ1-3, with a weak D call TRBD1 (6 bases). The CDR3 sequence is 16 residues long. Trimming took 4 bases from V and 0 from J, leaving 13 bases between them. CDR1 is MGHDK, CDR2 SYGVNS, per germline. The CDR3 coding sequence is TGTGCCAGCAGTGCCCCCGGGGGCCTCTCTGGAAACACCATATATTTT. As protein: CASSAPGGLSGNTIYF. Full variable domain (outside the CDR3, taken from reference TRBV25-1 and TRBJ1-3): EADIYQTPRYLVIGTGKKITLECSQTMGHDKMYWYQQDPGMELHLIHYSYGVNSTEKGDLSSESTVSRIRTEHFPLTLESARPSHTSQYLCASSAPGGLSGNTIYFGEGSWLTVV.

The chain uses TRBV4-1 and TRBJ1-1; 9 bases agree with TRBD1. The CDR3 covers 13 residues. The junction had 9 bases not matched to a gene; V was cut back by 5 bases and J by 11 bases. Germline CDR1 is MGHRA and CDR2 is YSYEKL. CDR3 sequence reads: CASSSDRGGRAFF. As DNA, the CDR3 is TGCGCCAGCAGCAGTGACAGGGGGGGTCGGGCTTTCTTT.

The V gene is TRBV25-1, the J gene TRBJ1-2, with D possibly TRBD1 on 5 matching bases. V was trimmed by 5 bases and J by 7 bases, leaving 11 bases between them. Germline CDR1 reads MGHDK; CDR2 reads SYGVNS. The length of the CDR3 is 12 residues. CDR3 DNA sequence: TGTGCCAGCAGTCTCCAGGGAGCTGGCTACACCTTC. Encoded protein: CASSLQGAGYTF.